A selection of T cell receptor beta chains follows, all from one sample in a study of shared clonotypes between healthy human individuals. Some clones are missing from TCRdb's copy, which holds only in-frame ones; the method was immunoSEQ multiplex PCR. Of about 2 million clones in the sample, around 96% are singletons; the top ten hold roughly 1%. The material sequenced was naive CD8+ T cells sorted from blood. The receptors come from a man aged 18-30 years in good health. Each CDR3 is given with its conserved first and last residue. Each record gives: D gene, V gene, J gene, CDR3 protein. The D gene is left open where the match is weak.

TRBD1	TRBV29-1	TRBJ2-7	CSVEEYGTAYEQYF
-	TRBV7-9	TRBJ2-7	CASSSPSTYEQYF
-	TRBV30	TRBJ1-3	CAWRWGEGNTIYF
TRBD2	TRBV4-1	TRBJ2-5	CASSSGTKILETQYF
-	TRBV5-1	TRBJ1-1	CASSFDRNTEAFF
-	TRBV29-1	TRBJ2-1	CSCLRGEQFF
-	TRBV10-2	TRBJ2-7	CASGVGGEQYF
TRBD2	TRBV4-3	TRBJ2-7	CASSSSGGYEQYF
TRBD2	TRBV27	TRBJ2-1	CASSSPGLAGLNEQFF
-	TRBV27	TRBJ2-1	CASSFDRGNEQFF
-	TRBV6-4	TRBJ2-7	CASMQLYEQYF
-	TRBV21-1	TRBJ2-5	CASSKKTRISREQETQYF
TRBD2	TRBV27	TRBJ2-1	CASRLTWGEGYNEQFF
TRBD2	TRBV9	TRBJ2-1	CASSLSGVDPNEQFF
TRBD2	TRBV27	TRBJ2-5	CASSSSGGFRETQYF
-	TRBV9	TRBJ1-1	CASSVSEANTEAFF
-	TRBV30	TRBJ1-4	CAWSAGQFKVDEKLFF
-	TRBV28	TRBJ2-7	CASSLAGRGYEQYF
-	TRBV2	TRBJ1-1	CASSDPTGRGTTEAFF
-	TRBV27	TRBJ2-1	CASSLSWGYNEQFF
-	TRBV7-9	TRBJ2-7	CASSLGDHEQYF
-	TRBV6-1	TRBJ2-7	CASIGFQSSYEQYF
-	TRBV10-2	TRBJ2-3	CASSVQGFTDTQYF
-	TRBV29-1	TRBJ2-7	CSVEGRGAYEQYF